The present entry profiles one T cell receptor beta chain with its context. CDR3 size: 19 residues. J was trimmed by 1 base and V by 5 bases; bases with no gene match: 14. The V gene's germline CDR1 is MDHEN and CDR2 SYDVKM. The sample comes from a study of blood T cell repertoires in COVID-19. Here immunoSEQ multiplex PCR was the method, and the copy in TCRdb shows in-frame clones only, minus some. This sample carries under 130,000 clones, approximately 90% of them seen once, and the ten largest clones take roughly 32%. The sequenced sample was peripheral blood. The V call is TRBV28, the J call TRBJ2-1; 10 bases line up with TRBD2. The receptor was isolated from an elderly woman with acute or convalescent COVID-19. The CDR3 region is CASSTVSGGADISYNEQFF. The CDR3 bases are TGTGCCAGCAGTACCGTGAGCGGGGGGGCCGACATTTCCTACAATGAGCAGTTCTTC.